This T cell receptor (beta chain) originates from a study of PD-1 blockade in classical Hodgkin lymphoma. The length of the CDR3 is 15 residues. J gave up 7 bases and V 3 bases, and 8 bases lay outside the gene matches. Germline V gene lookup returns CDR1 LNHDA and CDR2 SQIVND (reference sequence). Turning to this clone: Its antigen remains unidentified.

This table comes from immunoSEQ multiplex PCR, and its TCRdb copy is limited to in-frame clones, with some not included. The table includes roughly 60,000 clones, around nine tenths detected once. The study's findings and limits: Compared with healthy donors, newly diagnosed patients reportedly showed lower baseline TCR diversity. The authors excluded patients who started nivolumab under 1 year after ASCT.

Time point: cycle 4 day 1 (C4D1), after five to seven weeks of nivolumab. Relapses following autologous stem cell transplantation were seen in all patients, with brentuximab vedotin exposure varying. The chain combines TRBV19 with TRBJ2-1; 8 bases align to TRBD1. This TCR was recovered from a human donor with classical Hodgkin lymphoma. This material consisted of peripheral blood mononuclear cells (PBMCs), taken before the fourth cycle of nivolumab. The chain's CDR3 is CASSIRGLNLNEQFF. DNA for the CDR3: TGTGCCAGTAGTATCAGGGGGCTTAATTTGAATGAGCAGTTCTTC.